The present T cell receptor (beta chain) was sequenced within a study of blood T cell repertoires in COVID-19. For the study at large: From the United States, Italy and Spain came samples of acute and convalescent COVID-19. Nucleic acid was either cDNA or gDNA, and it came from T cells, B-cell-depleted T cells, or PBMCs.

The trim removed 5 bases at V and 4 bases at J, leaving 8 bases unmatched. The V gene's germline CDR1 is LNHDA and CDR2 SQIVND (reference sequence). The CDR3 runs 16 residues. In the authors' methods: Counts of nucleated cells, estimated from reference gene primer amplification, were obtained. Repertoires were generated with immunoSEQ multiplex PCR, while TCRdb's copy carries only in-frame clones and drops some. V and J calls and clone size are given by that table; D and trimming were obtained from the DNA. Found here are over 100,000 clones, 60% to 75% of them singletons; the top ten hold under 2.5%.

The TCR comes from a woman in her 70s with acute or convalescent COVID-19. This rearrangement joins TRBV19 to TRBJ2-2, with TRBD2 identical over 9 bases. Input material: peripheral blood. The CDR3: CASSFSGSGGTGELFF. The CDR3 coding sequence is TGTGCCAGTAGTTTTAGCGGGAGTGGGGGCACCGGGGAGCTGTTTTTT.